A selection of T cell receptor beta chains follows, all from one sample in a study of OX40 agonist ivuxolimab in advanced cancers. This table comes from immunoSEQ multiplex PCR, and its TCRdb copy is limited to in-frame clones, with some not included. The repertoire holds approximately 12,000 clones, with less than 85% as singletons. The specimen was CD4+ or CD8+ T cells sorted from blood, collected in a trial of the OX40 agonist ivuxolimab. The receptor source for this set is an adult with an advanced solid tumor such as melanoma, head and neck, liver or kidney cancer. The CDR3 runs from the conserved cysteine through the conserved F or W. A D gene is named only where the DNA matches it firmly. A clone size is listed for some rows: how often the clone was seen (once, few, many), or a class if it is expanded.

clone_size j_call cdr3_length v_call d_call cdr3_aa cdr3_nt
. TRBJ1-1 17 TRBV7-9 . CASSVGRDRPLNTEAFF TGTGCCAGCAGCGTAGGTCGTGACAGACCTTTGAACACTGAAGCTTTCTTT
. TRBJ1-1 12 TRBV7-9 . CASSLGGVEAFF TGTGCCAGCAGCTTAGGGGGGGTTGAAGCTTTCTTT
. TRBJ2-1 15 TRBV7-6 . CASSPRGVYYNEQFF TGTGCCAGCAGCCCTAGAGGGGTGTACTACAATGAGCAGTTCTTC
once TRBJ2-7 11 TRBV11-2 . CASSAPYEQYF TGTGCCAGCAGCGCCCCCTACGAGCAGTACTTC
. TRBJ2-7 13 TRBV5-6 TRBD1 CASSLGQGAEQYF TGTGCCAGCAGCCTTGGACAGGGGGCTGAGCAGTACTTC
few TRBJ1-5 13 TRBV6-1 . CASSATGNQPQHF TGTGCCAGCAGTGCGACAGGCAATCAGCCCCAGCATTTT
. TRBJ2-2 12 TRBV2 TRBD2 CASTAGAGELFF TGTGCCAGCACAGCGGGAGCCGGGGAGCTGTTTTTT
. TRBJ2-2 12 TRBV10-3 . CAIGLDTGELFF TGTGCCATCGGACTGGATACCGGGGAGCTGTTTTTT
few TRBJ2-7 16 TRBV7-9 . CASSPVGVQSSYEQYF TGTGCCAGCAGCCCGGTGGGGGTCCAGAGCTCCTACGAGCAGTACTTC
few TRBJ2-3 15 TRBV5-4 . CASSPGHGSTDTQYF TGTGCCAGCAGTCCGGGACACGGCAGCACAGATACGCAGTATTTT
once TRBJ2-7 14 TRBV6-1 . CASRLHRAPDEQYF TGTGCCAGCCGTTTACACCGGGCCCCCGACGAGCAGTACTTC
. TRBJ1-1 13 TRBV6-5 . CASSRQTDTEAFF TGTGCCAGCAGTAGACAGACGGACACTGAAGCTTTCTTT
. TRBJ1-5 13 TRBV2 TRBD1 CASRDRANQPQHF TGTGCCAGCCGGGACAGGGCCAATCAGCCCCAGCATTTT
. TRBJ1-3 16 TRBV30 TRBD1 CAWNYPGGAPGNTIYF TGTGCCTGGAATTACCCAGGGGGCGCTCCCGGAAACACCATATATTTT
. TRBJ2-1 14 TRBV28 . CASSLEARGDEQFF TGTGCCAGCAGTTTAGAGGCCCGAGGCGATGAGCAGTTCTTC
. TRBJ1-1 12 TRBV7-9 . CASSFGDIEAFF TGTGCCAGCAGCTTTGGGGATATTGAAGCTTTCTTT
. TRBJ2-5 15 TRBV7-8 TRBD1 CASSLGDRGWETQYF TGTGCCAGCAGCTTAGGGGACAGGGGGTGGGAGACCCAGTACTTC
. TRBJ2-3 16 TRBV28 TRBD2 CASSSTSGREEDTQYF TGTGCCAGCAGTTCCACTAGCGGGAGGGAAGAAGATACGCAGTATTTT
once TRBJ1-2 14 TRBV30 . CAWSDLGWMYGYTF TGTGCCTGGAGTGACCTCGGGTGGATGTATGGCTACACCTTC
. TRBJ1-1 14 TRBV28 . CASSFGMANTEAFF TGTGCCAGCAGTTTCGGGATGGCGAACACTGAAGCTTTCTTT
once TRBJ2-1 16 TRBV15 TRBD1 CATSGAWDRAVNEQFF TGTGCCACCAGCGGGGCATGGGACAGGGCGGTTAATGAGCAGTTCTTC
. TRBJ2-1 16 TRBV28 TRBD1 CASSSISGGPYNEQFF TGTGCCAGCAGTTCTATTTCAGGGGGCCCCTACAATGAGCAGTTCTTC
. TRBJ1-1 12 TRBV28 . CASIGDTTGAFF TGTGCCAGCATTGGCGACACGACCGGAGCTTTCTTT
. TRBJ1-1 13 TRBV7-9 . CASSLPGNTEAFF TGTGCCAGCAGCTTACCGGGAAACACTGAAGCTTTCTTT
. TRBJ1-2 14 TRBV7-9 . CASSFEQGYYGYTF TGTGCCAGCAGCTTCGAACAGGGCTACTATGGCTACACCTTC
once TRBJ1-5 12 TRBV15 . CATSRENQPQHF TGTGCCACCAGCAGGGAAAATCAGCCCCAGCATTTT
. TRBJ2-7 14 TRBV6-6 TRBD1 CASSYDRVGGEQYF TGTGCCAGCAGTTACGACAGGGTTGGAGGCGAGCAGTACTTC
. TRBJ1-1 14 TRBV19 . CASTETVANTEAFF TGTGCCAGTACCGAGACAGTGGCGAACACTGAAGCTTTCTTT
. TRBJ2-5 15 TRBV28 TRBD1 CASSFNRGTEETQYF TGTGCCAGCAGTTTCAACAGGGGGACGGAAGAGACCCAGTACTTC
. TRBJ1-1 12 TRBV13 . CASSALNTEAFF TGTGCCAGCAGCGCCTTAAACACTGAAGCTTTCTTT
once TRBJ1-2 13 TRBV29-1 . CSVDPGGNYGYTF TGCAGCGTGGACCCGGGGGGTAACTATGGCTACACCTTC
. TRBJ2-5 15 TRBV6-6 TRBD2 CASSYPLAGTETQYF TGTGCCAGCAGTTACCCGCTAGCGGGGACAGAGACCCAGTACTTC
. TRBJ1-4 14 TRBV30 . CAWSVVGLGEKLFF TGTGCCTGGAGTGTGGTGGGGCTAGGGGAAAAACTGTTTTTT
once TRBJ2-2 14 TRBV30 . CAWSGTVNTGELFF TGTGCCTGGAGTGGCACAGTCAACACCGGGGAGCTGTTTTTT
. TRBJ2-7 17 TRBV7-9 TRBD1 CASSSSASGTVFREQYF TGTGCCAGCAGTTCCTCCGCATCCGGGACAGTTTTCCGCGAGCAGTACTTC
few TRBJ2-7 15 TRBV9 . CASSVASATTYEQYF TGTGCCAGCAGCGTAGCTAGCGCCACTACCTACGAGCAGTACTTC
. TRBJ2-5 15 TRBV18 TRBD1 CASSLRDREQETQYF TGTGCCAGCTCACTCCGGGACAGGGAACAAGAGACCCAGTACTTC
. TRBJ2-2 15 TRBV4-1 TRBD1 CASSRGQGGSGELFF TGCGCCAGCAGCCGCGGACAGGGGGGCAGCGGGGAGCTGTTTTTT
. TRBJ2-3 21 TRBV2 TRBD2 CASSEWGELAGEFMSTDTQYF TGTGCCAGCAGTGAATGGGGGGAGCTAGCGGGGGAATTTATGAGCACAGATACGCAGTATTTT
. TRBJ1-2 13 TRBV2 . CASSETQSYGYTF TGTGCCAGCAGTGAAACCCAGAGCTATGGCTACACCTTC
once TRBJ2-7 14 TRBV9 . CASSVGYSPYEQYF TGTGCCAGCAGCGTAGGATACAGTCCCTACGAGCAGTACTTC
. TRBJ1-1 13 TRBV28 TRBD1 CASSNRGQVEAFF TGTGCCAGCAGTAACAGGGGGCAGGTTGAAGCTTTCTTT
. TRBJ1-1 16 TRBV4-3 . CASSQDSGATNTEAFF TGCGCCAGCAGCCAAGATTCCGGGGCCACGAACACTGAAGCTTTCTTT
. TRBJ1-1 12 TRBV11-2 . CASTWGTTEAFF TGTGCCAGCACTTGGGGAACCACTGAAGCTTTCTTT
. TRBJ1-2 13 TRBV27 . CATRLGGLPTLFF TGTGCCACTCGTCTTGGCGGGCTACCCACTTTATTTTTC
. TRBJ2-4 13 TRBV9 . CASSGGDTNIQYF TGTGCCAGCAGCGGGGGGGACACAAACATTCAGTACTTC
. TRBJ2-1 15 TRBV27 TRBD2 CASSSTGLAGAEQFF TGTGCCAGCAGTTCCACGGGACTAGCGGGAGCTGAGCAGTTCTTC
once TRBJ2-7 13 TRBV7-3 TRBD1 CASSRDRGGEQYF TGTGCCAGCAGCCGGGACAGGGGGGGTGAGCAGTACTTC